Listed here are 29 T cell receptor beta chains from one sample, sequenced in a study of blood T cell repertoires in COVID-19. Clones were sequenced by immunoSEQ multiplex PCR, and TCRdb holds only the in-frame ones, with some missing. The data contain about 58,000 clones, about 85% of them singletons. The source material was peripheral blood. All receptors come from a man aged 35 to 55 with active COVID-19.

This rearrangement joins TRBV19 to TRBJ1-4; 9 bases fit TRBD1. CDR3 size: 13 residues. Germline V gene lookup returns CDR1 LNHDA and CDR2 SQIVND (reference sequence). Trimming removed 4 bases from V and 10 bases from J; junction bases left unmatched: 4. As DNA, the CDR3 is TGTGCCAGTAGTACCCGACAGGGGGGAAAACTGTTTTTT. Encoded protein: CASSTRQGGKLFF.

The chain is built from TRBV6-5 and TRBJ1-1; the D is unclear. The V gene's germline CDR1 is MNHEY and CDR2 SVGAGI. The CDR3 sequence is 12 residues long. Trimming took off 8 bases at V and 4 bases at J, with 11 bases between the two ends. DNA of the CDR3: TGTGCCAGCTCCCCGGGGTTCACTGAAGCTTTCTTT. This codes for CASSPGFTEAFF.

CDR3: CASSTNSGRWTDTQYF. For the CDR3, the DNA is TGTGCCAGTAGTACGAATAGCGGGAGATGGACAGATACGCAGTATTTT. This chain uses TRBV19 with TRBJ2-3, with 9 bases lining up with TRBD2. CDR1 and CDR2 from the germline V gene are LNHDA and SQIVND (reference sequence). CDR3 length: 16 residues. Trimming cost V 4 bases and J 3 bases; bases outside gene matches: 8. Combining the CDR3 with reference TRBV19 and TRBJ2-3 gives the whole variable domain DGGITQSPKYLFRKEGQNVTLSCEQNLNHDAMYWYRQDPGQGLRLIYYSQIVNDFQKGDIAEGYSVSREKKESFPLTVTSAQKNPTAFYLCASSTNSGRWTDTQYFGPGTRLTVL.

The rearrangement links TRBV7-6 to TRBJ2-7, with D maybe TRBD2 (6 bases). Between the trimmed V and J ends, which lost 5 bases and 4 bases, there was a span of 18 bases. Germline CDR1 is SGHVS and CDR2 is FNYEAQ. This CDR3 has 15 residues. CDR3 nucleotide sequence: TGTGCCAGCAGCCCTCGAAGGCTAGGGACTTACGAGCAGTACTTC. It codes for CASSPRRLGTYEQYF.

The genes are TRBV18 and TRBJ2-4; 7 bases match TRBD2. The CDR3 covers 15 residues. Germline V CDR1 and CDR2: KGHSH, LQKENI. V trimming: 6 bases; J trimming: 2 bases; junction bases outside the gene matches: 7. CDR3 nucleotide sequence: TGTGCCAGCTCCGTTACTAGCGCTACCAAAAACATTCAGTACTTC. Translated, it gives CASSVTSATKNIQYF.

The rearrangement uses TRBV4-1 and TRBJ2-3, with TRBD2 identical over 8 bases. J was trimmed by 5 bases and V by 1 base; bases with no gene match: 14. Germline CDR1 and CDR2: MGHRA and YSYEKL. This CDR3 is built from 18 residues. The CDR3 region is CASSQGAEVAGPRDTQYF. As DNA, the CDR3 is TGCGCCAGCAGCCAAGGGGCGGAGGTAGCGGGACCCAGAGATACGCAGTATTTT.

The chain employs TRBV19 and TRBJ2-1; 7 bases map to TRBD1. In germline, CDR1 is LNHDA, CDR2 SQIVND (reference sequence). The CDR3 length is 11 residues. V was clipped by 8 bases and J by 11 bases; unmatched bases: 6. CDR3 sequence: CASETGTKQFF. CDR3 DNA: TGTGCCAGTGAGACAGGGACCAAGCAGTTCTTC.

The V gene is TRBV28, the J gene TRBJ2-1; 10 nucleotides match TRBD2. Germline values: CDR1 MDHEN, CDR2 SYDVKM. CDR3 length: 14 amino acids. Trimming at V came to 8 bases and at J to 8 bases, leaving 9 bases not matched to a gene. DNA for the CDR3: TGTGCCAGCTCGTTGCTAGCGGGAGTTTATGAGCAGTTCTTC. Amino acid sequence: CASSLLAGVYEQFF.

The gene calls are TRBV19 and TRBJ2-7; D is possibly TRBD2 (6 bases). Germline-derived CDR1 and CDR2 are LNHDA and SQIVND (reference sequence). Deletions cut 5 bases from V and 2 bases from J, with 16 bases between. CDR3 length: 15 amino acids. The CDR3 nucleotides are TGTGCCAGTAGTGCCGCAGCGGGTGAAACCTACGAGCAGTACTTC. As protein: CASSAAAGETYEQYF.

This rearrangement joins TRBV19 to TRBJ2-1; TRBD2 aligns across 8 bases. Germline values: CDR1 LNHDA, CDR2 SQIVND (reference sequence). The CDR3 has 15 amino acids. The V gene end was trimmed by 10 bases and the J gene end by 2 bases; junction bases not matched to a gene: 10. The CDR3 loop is CANLNSGKAYNEQFF. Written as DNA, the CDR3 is TGTGCCAACCTAAATAGCGGGAAAGCCTACAATGAGCAGTTCTTC.

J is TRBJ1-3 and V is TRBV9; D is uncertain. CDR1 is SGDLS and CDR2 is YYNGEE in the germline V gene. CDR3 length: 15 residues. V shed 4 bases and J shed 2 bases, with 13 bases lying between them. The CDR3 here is CASSPSVGTGNTIYF. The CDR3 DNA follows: TGTGCCAGCAGCCCCAGCGTCGGGACTGGAAACACCATATATTTT.

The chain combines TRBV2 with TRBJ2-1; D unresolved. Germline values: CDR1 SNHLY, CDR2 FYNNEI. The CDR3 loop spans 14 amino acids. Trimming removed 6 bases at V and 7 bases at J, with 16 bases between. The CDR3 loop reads CASRNRLIKNEQFF. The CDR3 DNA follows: TGTGCCAGCAGGAATCGCCTAATTAAAAATGAGCAGTTCTTC.

CDR3 coding DNA: TGTGCCAGCTCACCACTGATGACAGGGCAAGAGACCCAGTACTTC. Its protein product is CASSPLMTGQETQYF. This chain joins TRBV18 and TRBJ2-5; 7 bases are a match to TRBD1. The V and J ends lost 1 base and 2 bases, in that order; junction bases with no gene match: 4. Germline V CDR1 and CDR2: KGHSH, LQKENI. The CDR3 contains 15 residues.

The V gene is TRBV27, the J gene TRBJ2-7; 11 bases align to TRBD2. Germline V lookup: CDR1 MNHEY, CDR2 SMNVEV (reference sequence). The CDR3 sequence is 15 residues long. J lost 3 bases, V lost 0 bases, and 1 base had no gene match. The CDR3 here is CASSLSGLAGYEQYF. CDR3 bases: TGTGCCAGCAGTTTATCCGGACTAGCGGGCTACGAGCAGTACTTC.

The CDR3 region is CASSIVASFAHF. The CDR3 DNA sequence: TGTGCCAGCAGTATCGTAGCCTCGTTCGCCCATTTT. The chain combines TRBV28 with TRBJ1-5; unclear D gene. The CDR3 consists of 12 residues. Germline CDR1 is MDHEN and CDR2 is SYDVKM. V was cut by 5 bases and J by 16 bases, with 18 bases left in between.

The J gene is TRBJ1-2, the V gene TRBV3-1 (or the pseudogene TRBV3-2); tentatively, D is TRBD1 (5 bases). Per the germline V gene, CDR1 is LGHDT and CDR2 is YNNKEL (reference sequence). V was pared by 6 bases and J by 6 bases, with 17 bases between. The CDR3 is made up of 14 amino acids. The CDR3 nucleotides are TGTGCCAGCAGTCCTCTGGGAGGGGCGGATGGCTACACCTTC. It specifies CASSPLGGADGYTF.

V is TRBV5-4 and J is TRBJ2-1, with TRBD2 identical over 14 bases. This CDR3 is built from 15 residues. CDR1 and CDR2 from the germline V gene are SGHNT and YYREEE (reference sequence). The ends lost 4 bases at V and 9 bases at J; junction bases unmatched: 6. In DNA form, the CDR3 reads TGTGCCAGCAGCGCAGCCGGACTAGCGGGAGGTGAGCAGTTCTTC. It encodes CASSAAGLAGGEQFF.

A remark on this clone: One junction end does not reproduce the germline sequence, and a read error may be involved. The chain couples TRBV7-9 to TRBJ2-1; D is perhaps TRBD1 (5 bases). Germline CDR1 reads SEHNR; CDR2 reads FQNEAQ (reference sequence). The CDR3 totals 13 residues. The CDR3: CAGRAGSYNEQFF. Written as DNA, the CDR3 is TGTGCCGGCAGGGCAGGGTCTTACAATGAGCAGTTCTTC. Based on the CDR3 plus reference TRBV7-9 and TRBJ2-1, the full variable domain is DTGVSQNPRHKITKRGQNVTFRCDPISEHNRLYWYRQTLGQGPEFLTYFQNEAQLEKSRLLSDRFSAERPKGSFSTLEIQRTEQGDSAMYLCAGRAGSYNEQFFGPGTRLTVL.

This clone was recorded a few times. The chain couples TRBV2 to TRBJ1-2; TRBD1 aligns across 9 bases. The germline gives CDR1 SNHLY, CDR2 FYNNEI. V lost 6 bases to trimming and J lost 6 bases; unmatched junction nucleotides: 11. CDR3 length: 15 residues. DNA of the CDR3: TGTGCCAGCAGCCCCCGCCCGGGACAGGGACATGGCTACACCTTC. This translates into CASSPRPGQGHGYTF.

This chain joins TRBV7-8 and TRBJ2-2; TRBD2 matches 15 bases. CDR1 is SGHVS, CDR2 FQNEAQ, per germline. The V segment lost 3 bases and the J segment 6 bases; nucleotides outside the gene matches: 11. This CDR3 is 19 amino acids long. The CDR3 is CASSFLRTSGRARAGELFF. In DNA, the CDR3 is TGTGCCAGCAGCTTCCTACGGACTAGCGGGAGGGCCAGAGCCGGGGAGCTGTTTTTT.

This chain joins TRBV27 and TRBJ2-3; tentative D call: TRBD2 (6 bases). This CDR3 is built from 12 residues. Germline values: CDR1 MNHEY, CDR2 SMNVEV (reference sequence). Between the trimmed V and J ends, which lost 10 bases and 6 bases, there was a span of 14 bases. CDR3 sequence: CATKGTSDTQYF. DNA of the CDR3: TGTGCCACCAAAGGGACTTCGGATACGCAGTATTTT.

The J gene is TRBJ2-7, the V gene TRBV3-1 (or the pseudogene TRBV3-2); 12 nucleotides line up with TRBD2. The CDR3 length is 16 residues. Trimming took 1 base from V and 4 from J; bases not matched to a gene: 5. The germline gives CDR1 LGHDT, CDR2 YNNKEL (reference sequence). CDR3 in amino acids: CASSQVPSGRGYEQYF. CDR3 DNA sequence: TGTGCCAGCAGCCAAGTCCCTAGCGGGAGGGGATACGAGCAGTACTTC.

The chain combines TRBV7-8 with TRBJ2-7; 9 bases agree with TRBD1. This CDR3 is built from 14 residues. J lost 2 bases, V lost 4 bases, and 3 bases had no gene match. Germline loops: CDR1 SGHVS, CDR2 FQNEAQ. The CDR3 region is CASSSTGGAYEQYF. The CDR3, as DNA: TGTGCCAGCAGCTCGACAGGGGGGGCCTACGAGCAGTACTTC.

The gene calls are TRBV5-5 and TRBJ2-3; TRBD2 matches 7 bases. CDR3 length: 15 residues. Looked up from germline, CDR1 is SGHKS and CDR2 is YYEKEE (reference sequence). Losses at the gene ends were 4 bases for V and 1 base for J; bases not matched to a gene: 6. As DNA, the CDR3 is TGTGCCAGCAGCGCGCTGCTAGCGGGCACAGATACGCAGTATTTT. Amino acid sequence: CASSALLAGTDTQYF.

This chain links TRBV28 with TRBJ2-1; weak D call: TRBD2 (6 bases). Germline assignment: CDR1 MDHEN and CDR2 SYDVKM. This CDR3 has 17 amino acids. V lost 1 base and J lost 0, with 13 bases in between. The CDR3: CASSLFRSGSSYNEQFF. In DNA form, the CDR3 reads TGTGCCAGCAGTTTATTTCGATCCGGGAGCTCCTACAATGAGCAGTTCTTC.

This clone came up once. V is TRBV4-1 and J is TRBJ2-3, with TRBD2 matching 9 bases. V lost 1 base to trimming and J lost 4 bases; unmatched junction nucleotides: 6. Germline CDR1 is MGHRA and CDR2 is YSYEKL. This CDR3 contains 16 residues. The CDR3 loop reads CASSQGVAGGADTQYF. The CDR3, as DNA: TGCGCCAGCAGCCAAGGGGTCGCGGGAGGGGCAGATACGCAGTATTTT.

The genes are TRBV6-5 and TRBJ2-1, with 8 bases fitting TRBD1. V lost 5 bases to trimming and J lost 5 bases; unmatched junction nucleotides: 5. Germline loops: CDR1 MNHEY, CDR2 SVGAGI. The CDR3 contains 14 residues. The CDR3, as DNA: TGTGCCAGCAGTCCGGGGACAGGTAACAATGAGCAGTTCTTC. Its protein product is CASSPGTGNNEQFF.

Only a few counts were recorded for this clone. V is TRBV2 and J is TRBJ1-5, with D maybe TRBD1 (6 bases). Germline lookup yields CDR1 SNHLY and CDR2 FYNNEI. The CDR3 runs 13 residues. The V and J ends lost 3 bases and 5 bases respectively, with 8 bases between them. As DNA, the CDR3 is TGTGCCAGCAGTGACAGGGGATATCAGCCCCAGCATTTT. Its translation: CASSDRGYQPQHF.

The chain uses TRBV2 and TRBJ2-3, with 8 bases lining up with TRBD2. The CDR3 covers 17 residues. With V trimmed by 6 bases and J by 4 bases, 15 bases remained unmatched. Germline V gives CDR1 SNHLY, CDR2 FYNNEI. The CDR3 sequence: CASRRAGAAGVSDTQYF. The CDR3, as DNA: TGTGCCAGCAGGAGGGCTGGGGCAGCGGGAGTCTCAGATACGCAGTATTTT.